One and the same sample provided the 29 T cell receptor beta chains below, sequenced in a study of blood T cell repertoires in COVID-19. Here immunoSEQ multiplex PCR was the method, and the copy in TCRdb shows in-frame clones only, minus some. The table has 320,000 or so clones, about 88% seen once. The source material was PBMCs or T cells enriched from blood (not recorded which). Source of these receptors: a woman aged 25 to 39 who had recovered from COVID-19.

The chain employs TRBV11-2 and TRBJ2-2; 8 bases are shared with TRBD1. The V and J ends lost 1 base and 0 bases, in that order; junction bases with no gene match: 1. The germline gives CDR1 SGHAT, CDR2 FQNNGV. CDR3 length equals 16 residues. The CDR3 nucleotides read TGTGCCAGCAGCTTAGGGACAGGGCCGAACACCGGGGAGCTGTTTTTT. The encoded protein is CASSLGTGPNTGELFF.

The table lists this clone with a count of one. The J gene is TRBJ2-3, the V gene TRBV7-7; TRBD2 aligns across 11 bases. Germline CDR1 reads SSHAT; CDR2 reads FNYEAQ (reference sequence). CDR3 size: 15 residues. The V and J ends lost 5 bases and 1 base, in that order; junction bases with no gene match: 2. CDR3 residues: CASSETSGGTDTQYF. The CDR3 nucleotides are TGTGCCAGCAGCGAGACTAGCGGGGGCACAGATACGCAGTATTTT.

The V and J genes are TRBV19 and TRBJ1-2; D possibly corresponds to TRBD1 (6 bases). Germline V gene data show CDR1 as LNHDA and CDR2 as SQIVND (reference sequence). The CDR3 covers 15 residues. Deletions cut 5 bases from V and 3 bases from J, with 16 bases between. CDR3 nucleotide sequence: TGTGCCAGTAGTCGTGACAGGAACTCCGACTATGGCTACACCTTC. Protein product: CASSRDRNSDYGYTF.

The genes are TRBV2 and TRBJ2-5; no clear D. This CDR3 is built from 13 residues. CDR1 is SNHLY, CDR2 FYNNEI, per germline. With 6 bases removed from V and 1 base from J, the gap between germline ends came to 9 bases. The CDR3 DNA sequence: TGTGCCAGCAGCGAACTTATCCAAGAGACCCAGTACTTC. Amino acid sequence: CASSELIQETQYF.

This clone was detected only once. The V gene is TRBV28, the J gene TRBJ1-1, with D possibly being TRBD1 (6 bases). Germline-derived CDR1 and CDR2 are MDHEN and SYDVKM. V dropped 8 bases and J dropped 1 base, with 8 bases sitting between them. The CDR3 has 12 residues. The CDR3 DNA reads TGTGCCAGCGGGGGGGCGAACACTGAAGCTTTCTTT. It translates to CASGGANTEAFF.

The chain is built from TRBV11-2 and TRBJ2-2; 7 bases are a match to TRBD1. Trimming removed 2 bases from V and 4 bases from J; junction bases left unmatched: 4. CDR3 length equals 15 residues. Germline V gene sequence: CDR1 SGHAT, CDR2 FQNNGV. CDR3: CASSLYNRGTGELFF. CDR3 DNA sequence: TGTGCCAGCAGCTTATATAACAGGGGCACCGGGGAGCTGTTTTTT.

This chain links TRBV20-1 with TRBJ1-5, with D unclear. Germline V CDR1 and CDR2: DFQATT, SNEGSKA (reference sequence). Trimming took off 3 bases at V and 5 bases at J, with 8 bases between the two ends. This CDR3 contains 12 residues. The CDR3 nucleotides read TGCAGTGCTAGTCAGGCAGATCAGCCCCAGCATTTT. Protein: CSASQADQPQHF.

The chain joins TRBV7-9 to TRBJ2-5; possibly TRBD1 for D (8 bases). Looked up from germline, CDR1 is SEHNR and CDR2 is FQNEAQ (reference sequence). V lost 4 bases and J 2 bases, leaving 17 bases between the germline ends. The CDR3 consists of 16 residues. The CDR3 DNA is TGTGCCAGCAGCTCCTTCGACAGGGGAGGGCAAGAGACCCAGTACTTC. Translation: CASSSFDRGGQETQYF.

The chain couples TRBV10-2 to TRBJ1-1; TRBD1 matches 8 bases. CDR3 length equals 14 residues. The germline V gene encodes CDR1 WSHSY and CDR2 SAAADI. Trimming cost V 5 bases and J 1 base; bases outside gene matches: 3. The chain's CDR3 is CASSKGQENTEAFF. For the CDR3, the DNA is TGCGCCAGCAGTAAGGGACAGGAGAACACTGAAGCTTTCTTT.

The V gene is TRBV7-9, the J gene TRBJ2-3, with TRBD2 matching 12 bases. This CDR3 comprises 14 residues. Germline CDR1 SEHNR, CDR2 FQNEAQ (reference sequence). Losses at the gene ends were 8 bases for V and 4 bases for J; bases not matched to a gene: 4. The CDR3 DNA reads TGTGCCAGCTCTAGCGGGGGGGCCCCAGATACGCAGTATTTT. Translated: CASSSGGAPDTQYF.

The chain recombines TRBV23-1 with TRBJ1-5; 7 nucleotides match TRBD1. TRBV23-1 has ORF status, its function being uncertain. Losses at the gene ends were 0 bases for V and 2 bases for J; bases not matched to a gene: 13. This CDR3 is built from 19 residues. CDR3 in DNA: TGCGCCAGCAGTCAATCTGTTCGACAGGGTTTTATGGGCAATCAGCCCCAGCATTTT. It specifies CASSQSVRQGFMGNQPQHF.

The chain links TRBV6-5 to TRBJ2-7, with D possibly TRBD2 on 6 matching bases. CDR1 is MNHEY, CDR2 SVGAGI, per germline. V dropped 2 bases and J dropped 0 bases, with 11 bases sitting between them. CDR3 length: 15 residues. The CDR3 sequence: CASSYVDGSSYEQYF. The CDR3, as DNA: TGTGCCAGCAGTTACGTTGACGGGAGCTCCTACGAGCAGTACTTC.

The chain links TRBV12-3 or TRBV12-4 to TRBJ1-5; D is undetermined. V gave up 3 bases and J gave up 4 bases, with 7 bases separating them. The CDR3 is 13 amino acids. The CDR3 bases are TGTGCCAGCAGTTTTGAGGTTAATCAGCCCCAGCATTTT. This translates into CASSFEVNQPQHF.

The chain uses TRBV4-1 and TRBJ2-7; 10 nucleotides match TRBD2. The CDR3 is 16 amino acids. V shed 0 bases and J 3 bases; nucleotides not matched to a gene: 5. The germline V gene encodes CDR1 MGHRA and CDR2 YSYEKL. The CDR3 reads CASSQDSTSGHYEQYF. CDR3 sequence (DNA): TGCGCCAGCAGCCAAGACTCGACTAGCGGGCACTACGAGCAGTACTTC.

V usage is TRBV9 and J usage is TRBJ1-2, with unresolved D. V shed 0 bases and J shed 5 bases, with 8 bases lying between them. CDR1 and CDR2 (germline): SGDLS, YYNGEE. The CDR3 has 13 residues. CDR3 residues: CASSVGTGYGYTF. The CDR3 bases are TGTGCCAGCAGCGTAGGGACTGGTTATGGCTACACCTTC.

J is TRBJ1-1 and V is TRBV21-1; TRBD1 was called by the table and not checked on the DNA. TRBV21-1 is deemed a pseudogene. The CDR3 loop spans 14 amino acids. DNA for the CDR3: TGTGCCAGCAGCAAGGGACAGGGGAGGGCTGAAGCTTTCTTT. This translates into CASSKGQGRAEAFF.

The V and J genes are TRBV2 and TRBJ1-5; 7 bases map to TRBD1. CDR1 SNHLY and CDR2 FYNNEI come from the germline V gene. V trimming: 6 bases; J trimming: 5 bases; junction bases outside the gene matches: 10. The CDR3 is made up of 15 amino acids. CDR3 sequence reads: CASRRHLDRDQPQHF. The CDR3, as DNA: TGTGCCAGCAGACGTCACCTAGACAGGGATCAGCCCCAGCATTTT.

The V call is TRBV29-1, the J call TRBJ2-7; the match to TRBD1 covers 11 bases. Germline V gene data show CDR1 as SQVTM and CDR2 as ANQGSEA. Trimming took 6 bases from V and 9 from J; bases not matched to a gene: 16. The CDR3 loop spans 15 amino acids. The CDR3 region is CSVKRRDRGFLGQYF. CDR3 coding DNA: TGCAGCGTCAAGAGGCGGGACAGGGGGTTTCTCGGGCAGTACTTC.

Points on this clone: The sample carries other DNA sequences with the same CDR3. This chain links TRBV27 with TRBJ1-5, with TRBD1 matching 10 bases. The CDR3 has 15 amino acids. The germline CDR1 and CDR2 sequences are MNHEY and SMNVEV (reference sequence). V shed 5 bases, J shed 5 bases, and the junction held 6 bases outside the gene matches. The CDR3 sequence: CASSPDRGRDQPQHF. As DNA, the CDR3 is TGTGCCAGCAGTCCCGACAGGGGGCGCGATCAGCCCCAGCATTTT.

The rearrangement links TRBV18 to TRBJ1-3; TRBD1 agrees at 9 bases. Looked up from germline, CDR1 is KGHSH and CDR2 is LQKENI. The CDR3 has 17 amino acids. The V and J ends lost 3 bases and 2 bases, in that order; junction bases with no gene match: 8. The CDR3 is CASSPQAGTGTGNTIYF. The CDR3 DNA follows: TGTGCCAGCTCACCTCAAGCCGGGACAGGGACTGGAAACACCATATATTTT.

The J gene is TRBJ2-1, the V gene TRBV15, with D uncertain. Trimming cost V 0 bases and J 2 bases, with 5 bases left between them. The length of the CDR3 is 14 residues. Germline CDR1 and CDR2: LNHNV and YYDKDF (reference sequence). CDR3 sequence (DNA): TGTGCCACCAGCAGAGATTCGGCCTACAATGAGCAGTTCTTC. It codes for CATSRDSAYNEQFF.

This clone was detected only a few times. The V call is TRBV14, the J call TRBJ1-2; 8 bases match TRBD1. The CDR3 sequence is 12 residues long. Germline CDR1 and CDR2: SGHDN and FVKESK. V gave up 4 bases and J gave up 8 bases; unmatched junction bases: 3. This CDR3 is CASSPTGEGYTF. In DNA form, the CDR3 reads TGTGCCAGCAGCCCGACAGGGGAAGGCTACACCTTC.

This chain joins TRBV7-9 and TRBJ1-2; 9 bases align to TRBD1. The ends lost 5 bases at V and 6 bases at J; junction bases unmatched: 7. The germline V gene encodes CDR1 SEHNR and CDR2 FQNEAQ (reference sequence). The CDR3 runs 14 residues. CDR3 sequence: CASSDQGQGDGYTF. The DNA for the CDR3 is TGTGCCAGCAGCGACCAGGGACAGGGCGATGGCTACACCTTC.

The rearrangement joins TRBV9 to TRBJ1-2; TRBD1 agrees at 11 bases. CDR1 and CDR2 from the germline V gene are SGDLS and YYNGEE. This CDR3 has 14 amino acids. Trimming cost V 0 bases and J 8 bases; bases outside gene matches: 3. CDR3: CASSVGTGGGGYTF. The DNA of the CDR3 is TGTGCCAGCAGCGTAGGGACAGGGGGCGGAGGCTACACCTTC.

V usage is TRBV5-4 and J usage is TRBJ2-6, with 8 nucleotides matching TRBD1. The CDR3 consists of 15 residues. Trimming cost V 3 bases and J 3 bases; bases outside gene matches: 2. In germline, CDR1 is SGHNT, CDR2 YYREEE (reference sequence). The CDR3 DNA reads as TGTGCCAGCAGCTGGACAGGGAGTGGGGCCAACGTCCTGACTTTC. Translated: CASSWTGSGANVLTF.

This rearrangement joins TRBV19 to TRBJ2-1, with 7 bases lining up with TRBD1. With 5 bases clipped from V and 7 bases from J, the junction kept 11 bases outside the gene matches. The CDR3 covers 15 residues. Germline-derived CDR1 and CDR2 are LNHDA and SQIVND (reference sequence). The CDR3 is CASSFFGTAQNEQFF. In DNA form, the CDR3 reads TGTGCCAGTAGTTTTTTCGGGACAGCACAAAATGAGCAGTTCTTC.

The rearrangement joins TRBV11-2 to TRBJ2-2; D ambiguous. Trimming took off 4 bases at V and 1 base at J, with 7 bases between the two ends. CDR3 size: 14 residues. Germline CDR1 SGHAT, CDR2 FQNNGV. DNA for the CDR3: TGTGCCAGCAGCTGGAGAGGGAACACCGGGGAGCTGTTTTTT. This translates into CASSWRGNTGELFF.

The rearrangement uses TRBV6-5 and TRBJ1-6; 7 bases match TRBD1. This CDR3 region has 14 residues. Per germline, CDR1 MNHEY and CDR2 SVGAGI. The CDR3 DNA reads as TGTGGCATACAGGGGCACTCCTATAATTCACCCCTCCACTTT. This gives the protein CGIQGHSYNSPLHF.

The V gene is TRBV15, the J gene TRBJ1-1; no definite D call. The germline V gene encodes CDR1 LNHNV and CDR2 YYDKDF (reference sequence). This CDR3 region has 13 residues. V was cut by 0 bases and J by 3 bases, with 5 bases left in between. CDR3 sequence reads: CATSRDSHTEAFF. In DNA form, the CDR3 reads TGTGCCACCAGCAGAGATAGTCACACTGAAGCTTTCTTT.